Sequencing of this T cell receptor (beta chain) was carried out in a study of CD8 T cells in Susac syndrome. Germline V CDR1 and CDR2: SEHNR, FQNEAQ (reference sequence). The CDR3 has 12 residues. Deletions cut 5 bases from V and 13 bases from J, with 17 bases between. A quantity of about 0.5 to 1 ug RNA underwent reverse transcription using random hexamers. By means of immunoSEQ multiplex PCR, TCR beta CDR3 spanning 54 Vbeta and 13 Jbeta underwent amplification. MiXCR, applied by TCRdb to the immunoSEQ multiplex PCR reads, yields one record per CDR3 protein. The sample carries around 200,000 distinct CDR3 sequences, around 94% recorded once.

The sample taken for sequencing was CD4+ T cells from PBMCs. The sequence was collected from a human donor with Susac syndrome. The genes are TRBV7-9 and TRBJ1-1, with D unclear. For the CDR3, the DNA is TGTGCCAGCAGCCCTCACGGTGGAGTTTTTTTCTTT. This encodes CASSPHGGVFFF.